These T cell receptor beta chains were read from a single sample in a study of OX40 agonist ivuxolimab in advanced cancers. Clones were sequenced by immunoSEQ multiplex PCR, and TCRdb holds only the in-frame ones, with some missing. The table includes 65,000 to 80,000 clones, 84% detected once. Material: CD4+ or CD8+ T cells sorted from blood, obtained in a trial of the OX40 agonist ivuxolimab. These receptors all come from an adult with an advanced solid tumor such as melanoma, head and neck, liver or kidney cancer. Each CDR3 is given with its conserved first and last residue. The D gene is left open where the match is weak. Size is omitted from some rows. Given values are once, few, many or a class for expanded clones.

TRBV6-5	-	TRBJ2-7	-	TGTGCCAGCAGTTACCCGGACAGAACCTACGAGCAGTACTTC	CASSYPDRTYEQYF
TRBV2	-	TRBJ1-1	TRBD1	TGTGCCAGCAGTTGGACAGGGGTCGGTGAAGCTTTCTTT	CASSWTGVGEAFF
TRBV6-6	-	TRBJ2-7	TRBD1	TGTGCCAGCAGAAAAGGGACAGGGGTCCCCTACGAGCAGTACTTC	CASRKGTGVPYEQYF
TRBV19	once	TRBJ2-1	-	TGTGCCAGTAGTACAGTCTGGGCAGCCTACAATGAGCAGTTCTTC	CASSTVWAAYNEQFF
TRBV6-6	-	TRBJ1-1	-	TGTGCCAGCAGTTACGACCCGAACACTGAAGCTTTCTTT	CASSYDPNTEAFF
TRBV11-2	-	TRBJ2-4	-	TGTGCCAGCAGTGACCGTCGTATTGGAGGTACCAAAAACATTCAGTACTTC	CASSDRRIGGTKNIQYF
TRBV5-1	-	TRBJ2-3	TRBD2	TGCGCCAGCAGCCCTATGACTAGCGCAGATACGCAGTATTTT	CASSPMTSADTQYF
TRBV28	-	TRBJ2-5	TRBD2	TGTGCCAGCACCCTCGATCGGACTAGCGGGAGCCAAGAGACCCAGTACTTC	CASTLDRTSGSQETQYF
TRBV5-1	-	TRBJ1-4	-	TGCGCCAGCAGCCCCGGGGGGGGGCAAGCTAATGAAAAACTGTTTTTT	CASSPGGGQANEKLFF
TRBV5-1	-	TRBJ1-5	-	TGCGCCAGCAGCCCGGCGGGATTGAATCAGCCCCAGCATTTT	CASSPAGLNQPQHF
TRBV7-9	-	TRBJ2-5	-	TGTGCCAGCAGCTCCTGGCCCAGGGAGTCCGCAGAGACCCAGTACTTC	CASSSWPRESAETQYF
TRBV28	-	TRBJ1-3	-	TGTGCCGCTTGGGGCGGGGGCTCTGGAAACACCATATATTTT	CAAWGGGSGNTIYF
TRBV28	-	TRBJ2-2	-	TGTGCCAGCAGTTTAGGGCAGCGGACAACCGGGGAGCTGTTTTTT	CASSLGQRTTGELFF
TRBV6-6	once	TRBJ2-7	TRBD2	TGTGCCAGCAAGGCCGGGACTAGCGGGTCCGAGCAGTACTTC	CASKAGTSGSEQYF
TRBV2	-	TRBJ2-1	TRBD1	TGTGCCAGCAAGAGAACAGGGGCCGAGCAGTTCTTC	CASKRTGAEQFF
TRBV2	-	TRBJ2-7	-	TGTGCCAGCAGTGAACTTGAGGGCTACGAGCAGTACTTC	CASSELEGYEQYF
TRBV4-1	-	TRBJ2-3	-	TGCGCCAGCAGCCAAGAAGTAGTAGATACGCAGTATTTT	CASSQEVVDTQYF
TRBV7-9	-	TRBJ2-3	TRBD2	TGTGCCAGCAGCAGGCTCCTAGCGGGAGGGGTGCCGCAGTATTTT	CASSRLLAGGVPQYF
TRBV30	-	TRBJ2-5	-	TGTGCCTGGGACCATCCACCACGGGGGAAACAAGAGACCCAGTACTTC	CAWDHPPRGKQETQYF
TRBV4-3	-	TRBJ2-3	TRBD2	TGCGCCAGCAGCCAACTCTACCGACCGGGACTAGCGTCGGGTGAAGATACGCAGTATTTT	CASSQLYRPGLASGEDTQYF
TRBV28	-	TRBJ1-1	-	TGTGCCAGCACCCTTAAGAGGGAGGCAGGCCGTCGGAACACTGAAGCTTTCTTT	CASTLKREAGRRNTEAFF
TRBV28	-	TRBJ2-1	TRBD2	TGTGCCAGCAGTTTATCTCGGGGGACTAGCGCCCACAATGAGCAGTTCTTC	CASSLSRGTSAHNEQFF
TRBV13	-	TRBJ2-1	TRBD2	TGTGCCAGCAGCTTAAGGGCTAGCGGGGGGGCACATGAGCAGTTCTTC	CASSLRASGGAHEQFF
TRBV4-1	few	TRBJ1-1	-	TGCGCCAGCAGAGAGGATCTATGGACTGAAGCTTTCTTT	CASREDLWTEAFF
TRBV4-3	-	TRBJ2-2	TRBD2	TGCGCCAGCAGCCGGAGCGTTAGCGGGGGGTCCCCCGGGGAGCTGTTTTTT	CASSRSVSGGSPGELFF
TRBV2	-	TRBJ2-7	-	TGTGCCAGCAGTGACTCTTTAAGCTCGATCGAGCAGTACTTC	CASSDSLSSIEQYF
TRBV28	few	TRBJ2-7	TRBD1	TGTGCCAGCAGTTTCTCGGACAGGGGCGAGCAGTACTTC	CASSFSDRGEQYF
TRBV4-1	-	TRBJ2-3	TRBD2	TGCGCCAGCAGCCAAGAAGGGGCTAGCGGGATTAGCACAGATACGCAGTATTTT	CASSQEGASGISTDTQYF
TRBV28	-	TRBJ2-5	-	TGTGCCAGCATAGGGCGGCATCAAGAGACCCAGTACTTC	CASIGRHQETQYF
TRBV6-1	-	TRBJ2-1	-	TGTGCCACCAGGGGCCTGAGAGTGGTCGATGAGCAGTTCTTC	CATRGLRVVDEQFF
TRBV7-9	once	TRBJ2-3	TRBD1	TGTGCCAGCAGCTTAGCAGGGACAGGGTTTCGCACAGATACGCAGTATTTT	CASSLAGTGFRTDTQYF
TRBV30	-	TRBJ1-2	TRBD1	TGTGCCTGGACCTCGGGGGGGACAGTCGCACACACCTTC	CAWTSGGTVAHTF
TRBV18	-	TRBJ2-3	TRBD1	TGTGCCAGCTCACCAACGACAGGGGGGGGGTCCTATTCTACGCAGTATTTT	CASSPTTGGGSYSTQYF
TRBV5-8	-	TRBJ1-5	TRBD1	TGTGCCAGCAGCTCCAACCCAACCGGGACAGGGGGCTTGCAGCCCCAGCATTTT	CASSSNPTGTGGLQPQHF
TRBV29-1	-	TRBJ1-1	-	TGCAGCTGGCGGGGCACACACATGAACACTGAAGCTTTCTTT	CSWRGTHMNTEAFF
TRBV7-9	-	TRBJ1-5	TRBD1	TGTGCCAGCAGCTTAGGACAGGGCAGGAATCAGCCCCAGCATTTT	CASSLGQGRNQPQHF